Each of the 32 T cell receptor beta chains below was sequenced from the same sample in a study of T cell responses to AZD1222 COVID-19 vaccine. The protocol was immunoSEQ multiplex PCR, while the TCRdb copy is restricted to in-frame clones and leaves out a portion. The table lists over 100,000 clones, over 75% of them singletons. The material sequenced was peripheral blood, taken on day 0 of AZD1222 vaccination. The source of these receptors is an adult in good health.

The V gene is TRBV10-3, the J gene TRBJ2-1, with 10 bases matching TRBD2. Germline V CDR1 and CDR2: ENHRY, SYGVKD. The CDR3 spans 15 residues. V dropped 11 bases and J dropped 4; count of bases not matched to a gene: 11. CDR3 in amino acids: CAGTSQRGGYNEQFF. CDR3 sequence (DNA): TGTGCCGGGACGAGTCAGCGGGGGGGTTACAATGAGCAGTTCTTC.

This chain joins TRBV7-6 and TRBJ1-6, with unresolved D. Germline CDR1 reads SGHVS; CDR2 reads FNYEAQ. The CDR3 sequence is 13 residues long. V dropped 2 bases and J dropped 6 bases, with 5 bases sitting between them. The CDR3 nucleotides read TGTGCCAGCAGCTTAAAGAGTAATTCACCCCTCCACTTT. This translates into CASSLKSNSPLHF. The variable domain in full, completed from reference TRBV7-6 and TRBJ1-6, reads GAGVSQSPRYKVTKRGQDVALRCDPISGHVSLYWYRQALGQGPEFLTYFNYEAQQDKSGLPNDRFSAERPEGSISTLTIQRTEQRDSAMYRCASSLKSNSPLHFGNGTRLTVT.

In DNA form, the CDR3 reads TGTGCCAGCAGCTTTAGCGGGCTCACCGGGGAGCTGTTTTTT. It yields the protein CASSFSGLTGELFF. This chain links TRBV7-3 with TRBJ2-2; 7 nucleotides match TRBD2. V was clipped by 3 bases and J by 4 bases; unmatched bases: 2. Germline V gene data show CDR1 as SGHTA and CDR2 as FQGTGA. This CDR3 comprises 14 residues.

The table lists this clone with a count of one. The rearrangement links TRBV7-8 to TRBJ1-5; D gene uncertain. Per germline, CDR1 SGHVS and CDR2 FQNEAQ. There are 13 residues in the CDR3. Trimming took off 5 bases at V and 2 bases at J, with 7 bases between the two ends. CDR3: CASSGIGNQPQHF. The CDR3 DNA follows: TGTGCCAGCAGCGGGATTGGCAATCAGCCCCAGCATTTT.

The chain couples TRBV7-3 to TRBJ2-3; a weak D match, TRBD2 (5 bases). Germline V gene data show CDR1 as SGHTA and CDR2 as FQGTGA. The CDR3 runs to 13 residues. Trimming left V 4 bases short and J 5 bases short, with 10 bases between. DNA of the CDR3: TGTGCCAGCAGCTATCGGGAAGGAGATACGCAGTATTTT. Protein: CASSYREGDTQYF.

The chain has TRBV29-1 and TRBJ1-2; D may be TRBD1 (6 bases). Germline V gene lookup returns CDR1 SQVTM and CDR2 ANQGSEA. V was clipped by 6 bases and J by 5 bases, with 16 bases between them. The CDR3 is made up of 13 amino acids. CDR3 protein: CSVLREGVYGYTF. CDR3 DNA sequence: TGCAGCGTACTGAGGGAGGGGGTTTATGGCTACACCTTC.

The gene calls are TRBV7-2 and TRBJ1-6, with D uncertain. This CDR3 is 13 amino acids long. Germline V gene lookup returns CDR1 SGHTA and CDR2 FQGNSA. With 8 bases removed from V and 8 bases from J, the gap between germline ends came to 13 bases. The CDR3 sequence is CASASFRYSPLHF. The CDR3 coding sequence is TGTGCCAGCGCATCGTTCAGGTATTCACCCCTCCACTTT.

V is TRBV19 and J is TRBJ2-1; maybe TRBD2 (5 bases). The germline CDR1 and CDR2 sequences are LNHDA and SQIVND (reference sequence). Trimming removed 8 bases from V and 6 bases from J, with 11 bases in between. This CDR3 comprises 12 residues. DNA of the CDR3: TGTGCCAGTGCGGGTCGGGTCAATGAGCAGTTCTTC. This codes for CASAGRVNEQFF.

A remark on this clone: The sample contains more than one DNA sequence encoding this CDR3. V usage is TRBV19 and J usage is TRBJ2-5; no clear D. Per the germline V gene, CDR1 is LNHDA and CDR2 is SQIVND (reference sequence). Trimming cost V 1 base and J 4 bases, with 4 bases left between them. This CDR3 spans 12 amino acids. In DNA form, the CDR3 reads TGTGCCAGTAGTATAGGAGGAGAGACCCAGTACTTC. Protein product: CASSIGGETQYF. The full variable domain, with the rest looked up from reference TRBV19 and TRBJ2-5, is DGGITQSPKYLFRKEGQNVTLSCEQNLNHDAMYWYRQDPGQGLRLIYYSQIVNDFQKGDIAEGYSVSREKKESFPLTVTSAQKNPTAFYLCASSIGGETQYFGPGTRLLVL.

This chain uses TRBV30 with TRBJ2-5, with 13 bases lining up with TRBD2. The CDR3 spans 15 residues. After removal of 3 bases from V and 1 base from J, the junction contained 2 bases not matched to a gene. The germline CDR1 and CDR2 sequences are GTSNPN and SVGIG (reference sequence). This chain's CDR3 is CAWSGTSGTQETQYF. The CDR3 DNA is TGTGCCTGGAGCGGGACTAGCGGGACCCAAGAGACCCAGTACTTC.

V gene TRBV6-5 combines with J gene TRBJ2-7, with D perhaps matching TRBD2 (5 bases). The CDR3 runs to 14 residues. V was cut by 2 bases and J by 3 bases, with 11 bases left in between. CDR1 and CDR2 from the germline V gene are MNHEY and SVGAGI. The CDR3 DNA reads TGTGCCAGCAGTTACATCCCGGGGAACTACGAGCAGTACTTC. Translating it yields CASSYIPGNYEQYF.

This rearrangement joins TRBV9 to TRBJ2-5; D unclear. From germline, CDR1 is SGDLS and CDR2 YYNGEE. V lost 0 bases and J 2 bases, leaving 5 bases between the germline ends. The CDR3 is 13 residues long. The CDR3 reads CASSVGVQETQYF. The CDR3 DNA sequence: TGTGCCAGCAGCGTAGGCGTTCAAGAGACCCAGTACTTC. The full variable domain, completed using reference TRBV9 and TRBJ2-5, is DSGVTQTPKHLITATGQRVTLRCSPRSGDLSVYWYQQSLDQGLQFLIQYYNGEERAKGNILERFSAQQFPDLHSELNLSSLELGDSALYFCASSVGVQETQYFGPGTRLLVL.

This clone counts as medium-sized. J is TRBJ2-7 and V is TRBV28, with 8 bases matching TRBD1. From germline, CDR1 is MDHEN and CDR2 SYDVKM. The CDR3 totals 15 residues. The ends lost 4 bases at V and 2 bases at J; junction bases unmatched: 7. This CDR3 reads CASSSRQGLTYEQYF. As DNA, the CDR3 is TGTGCCAGCAGTTCCCGACAGGGGTTGACCTACGAGCAGTACTTC.

This chain links TRBV10-3 with TRBJ2-3; unclear D gene. This CDR3 region has 13 residues. Germline assignment: CDR1 ENHRY and CDR2 SYGVKD. V lost 6 bases and J 6 bases, leaving 13 bases between the germline ends. For the CDR3, the DNA is TGTGCCATCAGCTGGGATCTCATGGATACGCAGTATTTT. Protein product: CAISWDLMDTQYF.

J is TRBJ2-7 and V is TRBV19; D is unresolved. Germline V gene data show CDR1 as LNHDA and CDR2 as SQIVND (reference sequence). V was shortened by 5 bases and J by 0 bases, with 8 bases between the two germline ends. The CDR3 spans 13 residues. The CDR3 spells CASSPQLSYEQYF. In DNA, the CDR3 is TGTGCCAGTAGTCCACAGCTCTCCTACGAGCAGTACTTC.

This clone was found once. The chain has TRBV19 and TRBJ1-2, with D possibly being TRBD1 (6 bases). This CDR3 spans 12 amino acids. Germline values: CDR1 LNHDA, CDR2 SQIVND (reference sequence). The V end was cut by 7 bases, the J end by 3 bases, with 9 bases between. The CDR3 region has the DNA TGTGCCAGTACCCGGACAGACTATGGCTACACCTTC. Translation gives CASTRTDYGYTF.

The chain is built from TRBV7-9 and TRBJ2-3, with D perhaps TRBD1 (5 bases). Trimming removed 2 bases from V and 5 bases from J, with 14 bases in between. Germline V gene data show CDR1 as SEHNR and CDR2 as FQNEAQ (reference sequence). CDR3 length equals 15 residues. CDR3 region: CASSLQGIGRDTQYF. CDR3 sequence (DNA): TGTGCCAGCAGCTTACAGGGCATCGGCAGAGATACGCAGTATTTT.

This chain links TRBV5-6 with TRBJ2-3; 10 nucleotides line up with TRBD2. This CDR3 comprises 17 residues. The junction had 16 bases not matched to a gene; V was cut back by 6 bases and J by 6 bases. Germline CDR1 and CDR2: SGHDT and YYEEEE. This chain's CDR3 is CASTSLGLAGAGDTQYF. CDR3 DNA: TGTGCCAGCACCTCGTTGGGGCTAGCGGGGGCGGGGGATACGCAGTATTTT.

J is TRBJ2-5 and V is TRBV5-6, with D possibly matching TRBD2 (5 bases). Germline loops: CDR1 SGHDT, CDR2 YYEEEE. This CDR3 is built from 12 residues. Trimming took 4 bases from V and 9 from J, leaving 13 bases between them. The CDR3 spells CASSRTGKSQYF. DNA of the CDR3: TGTGCCAGCAGCCGGACGGGGAAGTCCCAGTACTTC.

The CDR3: CASSLGGWGEANGNTIYF. The CDR3 DNA reads TGTGCCAGCAGCTTAGGAGGGTGGGGGGAGGCAAACGGAAACACCATATATTTT. The V gene is TRBV7-2, the J gene TRBJ1-3; D is possibly TRBD1 (5 bases). V was trimmed by 1 base and J by 4 bases, leaving 20 bases between them. Germline loops: CDR1 SGHTA, CDR2 FQGNSA. This CDR3 comprises 18 residues.

This chain uses TRBV27 with TRBJ1-4; 8 positions agree with TRBD1. V dropped 3 bases and J dropped 5; count of bases not matched to a gene: 11. Germline loops: CDR1 MNHEY, CDR2 SMNVEV (reference sequence). The CDR3 is 17 residues long. The CDR3 here is CASSLRQGALRNEKLFF. The CDR3 nucleotides are TGTGCCAGCAGTTTGCGGCAGGGGGCGCTGAGGAATGAAAAACTGTTTTTT.

The chain couples TRBV30 to TRBJ1-1, with 8 nucleotides matching TRBD1. V was pared by 6 bases and J by 6 bases, with 9 bases of the junction left unmatched. The CDR3 has 13 residues. Germline CDR1 reads GTSNPN; CDR2 reads SVGIG (reference sequence). This chain's CDR3 is CACRPGQVSEAFF. In DNA form, the CDR3 reads TGTGCCTGCCGACCGGGACAGGTATCTGAAGCTTTCTTT.

The rearrangement uses TRBV5-1 and TRBJ2-2; possibly TRBD2 for D (6 bases). Looked up from germline, CDR1 is SGHRS and CDR2 is YFSETQ. The germline V and J ends were trimmed by 6 bases and 4 bases, with 19 bases remaining between them. This CDR3 is built from 16 residues. The CDR3 reads CASTSGSHPSTGELFF. CDR3 nucleotide sequence: TGCGCCAGCACAAGCGGGTCCCACCCCAGCACCGGGGAGCTGTTTTTT. The entire variable domain, with the rest obtained from reference TRBV5-1 and TRBJ2-2, is as follows: KAGVTQTPRYLIKTRGQQVTLSCSPISGHRSVSWYQQTPGQGLQFLFEYFSETQRNKGNFPGRFSGRQFSNSRSEMNVSTLELGDSALYLCASTSGSHPSTGELFFGEGSRLTVL.

The chain links TRBV12-3 or TRBV12-4 to TRBJ2-2; D remains ambiguous. V was clipped by 5 bases and J by 7 bases, with 11 bases between them. The CDR3 extends over 13 amino acids. The CDR3 DNA reads as TGTGCCAGCAGTGAGACGGTACACGGGGAGCTGTTTTTT. As protein: CASSETVHGELFF.

The J gene is TRBJ1-2, the V gene TRBV5-1, with 7 bases lining up with TRBD1. This CDR3 is built from 13 residues. CDR1 is SGHRS, CDR2 YFSETQ, per germline. Trimming took 5 bases from V and 4 from J; bases not matched to a gene: 5. Here the CDR3 DNA reads TGCGCCAGCAGACCGACAGGGACCTATGGCTACACCTTC. Amino acids: CASRPTGTYGYTF.

The sample holds a few counts of this clone. This rearrangement joins TRBV19 to TRBJ1-5; possible D gene TRBD1, 5 bases. V gave up 1 base and J gave up 6 bases, with 13 bases separating them. CDR1 is LNHDA and CDR2 is SQIVND in the germline V gene (reference sequence). The CDR3 covers 15 residues. In DNA, the CDR3 is TGTGCCAGTAGTATAGGCCAGGGCTGGGTTCAGCCCCAGCATTTT. Its translation is CASSIGQGWVQPQHF.

The V call is TRBV29-1, the J call TRBJ1-2, with a tentative D call TRBD1 (5 bases). There are 12 residues in the CDR3. Germline V gene data show CDR1 as SQVTM and CDR2 as ANQGSEA. V was pared by 4 bases and J by 1 base, with 7 bases between. For the CDR3, the DNA is TGCAGCGTTGTTGGGGGTAACTATGGCTACACCTTC. This gives the protein CSVVGGNYGYTF.

The genes are TRBV6-5 and TRBJ2-7; no clear D gene. Trimming took off 2 bases at V and 2 bases at J, with 10 bases between the two ends. Germline CDR1 is MNHEY and CDR2 is SVGAGI. CDR3 length equals 14 residues. The CDR3 DNA follows: TGTGCCAGCAGTTACCGGCAGACTCCCTACGAGCAGTACTTC. This codes for CASSYRQTPYEQYF.

V gene TRBV5-4 combines with J gene TRBJ1-2; TRBD1 aligns across 9 bases. The CDR3 contains 15 residues. Germline V lookup: CDR1 SGHNT, CDR2 YYREEE (reference sequence). V gave up 4 bases and J gave up 4 bases; unmatched junction bases: 8. The chain's CDR3 is CASSPTQGAGYGYTF. The CDR3, as DNA: TGTGCCAGCAGCCCAACACAGGGGGCTGGCTATGGCTACACCTTC. Full variable domain (outside the CDR3, taken from reference TRBV5-4 and TRBJ1-2): ETGVTQSPTHLIKTRGQQVTLRCSSQSGHNTVSWYQQALGQGPQFIFQYYREEENGRGNFPPRFSGLQFPNYSSELNVNALELDDSALYLCASSPTQGAGYGYTFGSGTRLTVV.

About this clone: Other DNA variants within this sample encode the same CDR3. This chain joins TRBV19 and TRBJ2-2; 12 nucleotides line up with TRBD1. The V gene's germline CDR1 is LNHDA and CDR2 SQIVND (reference sequence). After removal of 3 bases from V and 5 bases from J, the junction contained 1 base not matched to a gene. The CDR3 covers 15 residues. CDR3 in amino acids: CASSMGQGATGELFF. The CDR3, as DNA: TGTGCCAGTAGTATGGGACAGGGGGCGACCGGGGAGCTGTTTTTT.

The chain has TRBV12-3 or TRBV12-4 and TRBJ1-4, with D uncertain. There are 13 residues in the CDR3. Deletions cut 4 bases from V and 7 bases from J, with 10 bases between. The CDR3 spells CASSSSAGEKLFF. The CDR3 DNA sequence: TGTGCCAGCAGTTCCTCAGCTGGTGAAAAACTGTTTTTT.

This clone was observed a handful of times. This chain uses TRBV4-1 with TRBJ2-4; 10 bases are a match to TRBD2. CDR3 size: 16 residues. Germline trimming cut 4 bases from V and 6 bases from J; bases unmatched to any gene: 9. CDR1 is MGHRA, CDR2 YSYEKL, per germline. The CDR3 protein is CASSPLGAGGLNIQYF. The DNA for the CDR3 is TGCGCCAGCAGCCCCCTGGGAGCGGGGGGGCTAAACATTCAGTACTTC.